A selection of T cell receptor beta chains follows, all from one sample in a study of STAT5B mutations in CD4+ large granular lymphocyte leukemia. Clones were sequenced by immunoSEQ multiplex PCR, and TCRdb holds only the in-frame ones, with some missing. The repertoire holds around 20,000 clones, with about four fifths as singletons. The sample comprised CD4+ T cells from blood buffy coats. Source of these receptors: a human donor in good health. CDR3s include the opening cysteine and the closing phenylalanine or tryptophan. D genes are given only for firm matches. The listing skips clone size in some rows; elsewhere it reads once, few, many or a size class.

d_gene: TRBD2; j_gene: TRBJ2-5; v_gene: TRBV11-2; abundance: -; CDR3aa: CASSGQLAGGETQYF; CDR3nt: TGTGCCAGCAGCGGTCAACTAGCGGGAGGAGAGACCCAGTACTTC
d_gene: -; j_gene: TRBJ2-5; v_gene: TRBV20-1; abundance: -; CDR3aa: CSAAGGTQYF; CDR3nt: TGCAGTGCCGCGGGTGGGACCCAGTACTTC
d_gene: TRBD2; j_gene: TRBJ2-7; v_gene: TRBV28; abundance: -; CDR3aa: CASSLTSGGRNEQYF; CDR3nt: TGTGCCAGCAGTTTAACTAGCGGGGGGAGGAACGAGCAGTACTTC
d_gene: TRBD1; j_gene: TRBJ2-1; v_gene: TRBV30; abundance: -; CDR3aa: CAWSVRDRPYNEQFF; CDR3nt: TGTGCCTGGAGTGTACGGGACAGGCCCTACAATGAGCAGTTCTTC
d_gene: -; j_gene: TRBJ2-2; v_gene: TRBV9; abundance: -; CDR3aa: CASSAKTGVTSTGELFF; CDR3nt: TGTGCCAGCAGCGCCAAGACAGGCGTTACGAGTACCGGGGAGCTGTTTTTT
d_gene: TRBD1; j_gene: TRBJ1-6; v_gene: TRBV10-3; abundance: -; CDR3aa: CAISESTGGYNSPLHF; CDR3nt: TGTGCCATCAGTGAGTCGACAGGGGGCTATAATTCACCCCTCCACTTT
d_gene: -; j_gene: TRBJ2-7; v_gene: TRBV28; abundance: few; CDR3aa: CASMKFGVRAAYEQYF; CDR3nt: TGTGCCAGCATGAAATTCGGGGTGCGGGCGGCCTACGAGCAGTACTTC
d_gene: -; j_gene: TRBJ1-2; v_gene: TRBV28; abundance: -; CDR3aa: CASGREERYTF; CDR3nt: TGTGCCAGCGGAAGAGAGGAGCGCTACACCTTC
d_gene: -; j_gene: TRBJ2-5; v_gene: TRBV21-1; abundance: -; CDR3aa: CASSTSSGLETQYF; CDR3nt: TGTGCCAGCAGCACGTCTAGTGGGTTAGAGACCCAGTACTTC
d_gene: TRBD1; j_gene: TRBJ2-5; v_gene: TRBV5-1; abundance: -; CDR3aa: CASSSRTGSGETQYF; CDR3nt: TGCGCCAGCAGCTCTCGGACAGGGTCTGGGGAGACCCAGTACTTC
d_gene: TRBD2; j_gene: TRBJ2-7; v_gene: TRBV5-1; abundance: -; CDR3aa: CASSLGAGFREQYF; CDR3nt: TGCGCCAGCAGCTTGGGAGCGGGGTTTCGCGAGCAGTACTTC
d_gene: TRBD1; j_gene: TRBJ1-5; v_gene: TRBV5-1; abundance: -; CDR3aa: CASSLGSTGEGNQPQHF; CDR3nt: TGCGCCAGCAGCTTGGGTTCTACAGGGGAGGGCAATCAGCCCCAGCATTTT
d_gene: -; j_gene: TRBJ1-4; v_gene: TRBV11-3; abundance: -; CDR3aa: CASRPPGETEKLFF; CDR3nt: TGTGCCAGCCGCCCCCCCGGGGAGACTGAAAAACTGTTTTTT
d_gene: -; j_gene: TRBJ1-6; v_gene: TRBV5-1; abundance: -; CDR3aa: CASSLAGGQDSPLHF; CDR3nt: TGCGCCAGCAGCTTGGCCGGGGGGCAAGATTCACCCCTCCACTTT
d_gene: TRBD1; j_gene: TRBJ1-2; v_gene: TRBV7-9; abundance: -; CDR3aa: CASSSGTGDSYGYTF; CDR3nt: TGTGCCAGCAGCTCCGGGACAGGGGATTCCTATGGCTACACCTTC
d_gene: -; j_gene: TRBJ1-5; v_gene: TRBV28; abundance: few; CDR3aa: CATEVRNQPQHF; CDR3nt: TGTGCCACCGAGGTCCGCAATCAGCCCCAGCATTTT
d_gene: -; j_gene: TRBJ2-5; v_gene: TRBV9; abundance: -; CDR3aa: CASSVGGGARETQYF; CDR3nt: TGTGCCAGCAGCGTAGGTGGGGGGGCCCGCGAGACCCAGTACTTC
d_gene: -; j_gene: TRBJ2-7; v_gene: TRBV6-1; abundance: once; CDR3aa: CASSEQGRVTYEQYF; CDR3nt: TGTGCCAGCAGTGAACAGGGCAGGGTCACCTACGAGCAGTACTTC
d_gene: -; j_gene: TRBJ2-6; v_gene: TRBV30; abundance: -; CDR3aa: CAWGDGGANVLTF; CDR3nt: TGTGCCTGGGGGGACGGGGGCGCCAACGTCCTGACTTTC
d_gene: -; j_gene: TRBJ2-3; v_gene: TRBV6-5; abundance: -; CDR3aa: CASSPRLVSADTQYF; CDR3nt: TGTGCCAGCAGCCCTAGACTAGTTAGTGCAGATACGCAGTATTTT
d_gene: TRBD2; j_gene: TRBJ2-3; v_gene: TRBV5-1; abundance: -; CDR3aa: CASSRLGTAGTSASTDTQYF; CDR3nt: TGCGCCAGCAGCAGATTAGGGACAGCCGGGACTAGCGCTAGCACAGATACGCAGTATTTT
d_gene: TRBD1; j_gene: TRBJ1-5; v_gene: TRBV27; abundance: -; CDR3aa: CASSPWDRGTGQPQHF; CDR3nt: TGTGCCAGCAGTCCGTGGGACAGGGGGACAGGTCAGCCCCAGCATTTT
d_gene: TRBD2; j_gene: TRBJ2-1; v_gene: TRBV28; abundance: -; CDR3aa: CASRLGLAGADNEQFF; CDR3nt: TGTGCCAGCAGACTCGGACTAGCGGGAGCGGACAATGAGCAGTTCTTC
d_gene: -; j_gene: TRBJ2-3; v_gene: TRBV7-9; abundance: -; CDR3aa: CASLSTDTQYF; CDR3nt: TGTGCCAGCCTAAGCACAGATACGCAGTATTTT
d_gene: -; j_gene: TRBJ2-2; v_gene: TRBV27; abundance: -; CDR3aa: CASSFQRNTGELFF; CDR3nt: TGTGCCAGCAGTTTCCAAAGGAACACCGGGGAGCTGTTTTTT
d_gene: -; j_gene: TRBJ2-7; v_gene: TRBV27; abundance: -; CDR3aa: CASSYSRLGSYEQYF; CDR3nt: TGTGCCAGCAGTTATTCGAGACTTGGCTCCTACGAGCAGTACTTC
d_gene: -; j_gene: TRBJ2-7; v_gene: TRBV5-4; abundance: -; CDR3aa: CASSSGEIYEQYF; CDR3nt: TGTGCCAGCAGCTCTGGGGAGATCTACGAGCAGTACTTC
d_gene: -; j_gene: TRBJ1-3; v_gene: TRBV19; abundance: -; CDR3aa: CASSSGSGNTIYF; CDR3nt: TGTGCCAGTAGTTCCGGCTCTGGAAACACCATATATTTT
d_gene: -; j_gene: TRBJ2-2; v_gene: TRBV29-1; abundance: -; CDR3aa: CSGSTEFANTGELFF; CDR3nt: TGCAGCGGGTCCACCGAGTTCGCGAACACCGGGGAGCTGTTTTTT
d_gene: TRBD1; j_gene: TRBJ2-7; v_gene: TRBV29-1; abundance: -; CDR3aa: CSVEGQGKYEQYF; CDR3nt: TGCAGCGTTGAAGGACAGGGGAAGTACGAGCAGTACTTC
d_gene: TRBD1; j_gene: TRBJ1-2; v_gene: TRBV27; abundance: -; CDR3aa: CASSWTGLGGGYTF; CDR3nt: TGTGCCAGCAGTTGGACAGGGTTAGGGGGTGGCTACACCTTC
d_gene: TRBD1; j_gene: TRBJ2-7; v_gene: TRBV5-8; abundance: -; CDR3aa: CASSFLDRVLLSEQYF; CDR3nt: TGTGCCAGCAGCTTCTTGGACAGGGTGCTTCTGAGCGAGCAGTACTTC
d_gene: -; j_gene: TRBJ2-7; v_gene: TRBV7-2; abundance: -; CDR3aa: CASSLGAGPYEQYF; CDR3nt: TGTGCCAGCAGCTTAGGGGCAGGCCCCTACGAGCAGTACTTC
d_gene: TRBD2; j_gene: TRBJ2-1; v_gene: TRBV7-2; abundance: -; CDR3aa: CASSILAGGLPYNEQFF; CDR3nt: TGTGCCAGCAGCATACTAGCGGGGGGGCTCCCCTACAATGAGCAGTTCTTC
d_gene: TRBD1; j_gene: TRBJ2-7; v_gene: TRBV30; abundance: -; CDR3aa: CAWSGQGGYEQYF; CDR3nt: TGTGCCTGGAGCGGACAGGGGGGGTACGAGCAGTACTTC
d_gene: -; j_gene: TRBJ2-5; v_gene: TRBV7-2; abundance: -; CDR3aa: CASGESGAETQYF; CDR3nt: TGTGCCAGCGGGGAATCCGGGGCAGAGACCCAGTACTTC
d_gene: -; j_gene: TRBJ1-2; v_gene: TRBV28; abundance: few; CDR3aa: CASSLVGQSYGYTF; CDR3nt: TGTGCCAGCAGTTTAGTGGGGCAGTCCTATGGCTACACCTTC
d_gene: TRBD1; j_gene: TRBJ1-5; v_gene: TRBV19; abundance: few; CDR3aa: CASSIGTGGIRNQPQHF; CDR3nt: TGTGCCAGTAGTATCGGGACAGGGGGCATTCGCAATCAGCCCCAGCATTTT
d_gene: -; j_gene: TRBJ1-1; v_gene: TRBV7-2; abundance: -; CDR3aa: CASSLLGPPNTEAFF; CDR3nt: TGTGCCAGCAGCTTACTAGGACCGCCGAACACTGAAGCTTTCTTT
d_gene: TRBD1; j_gene: TRBJ2-7; v_gene: TRBV27; abundance: -; CDR3aa: CASGPGQGSYEQYF; CDR3nt: TGTGCCAGCGGGCCGGGACAGGGGTCCTACGAGCAGTACTTC
d_gene: TRBD1; j_gene: TRBJ2-5; v_gene: TRBV5-1; abundance: -; CDR3aa: CASSRGTGNPTQETQYF; CDR3nt: TGCGCCAGCAGCCGCGGGACAGGGAACCCCACCCAAGAGACCCAGTACTTC
d_gene: -; j_gene: TRBJ2-5; v_gene: TRBV9; abundance: -; CDR3aa: CASSVALRIGGDETQYF; CDR3nt: TGTGCCAGCAGCGTAGCTTTACGGATTGGGGGAGACGAGACCCAGTACTTC
d_gene: TRBD2; j_gene: TRBJ2-4; v_gene: TRBV10-2; abundance: -; CDR3aa: CASSESASGDLAKNIQYF; CDR3nt: TGCGCCAGCAGTGAGTCGGCTAGCGGGGATCTAGCCAAAAACATTCAGTACTTC
d_gene: -; j_gene: TRBJ2-2; v_gene: TRBV7-2; abundance: few; CDR3aa: CASSLGGVQGSTGELFF; CDR3nt: TGTGCCAGCAGCTTAGGAGGGGTGCAGGGTAGTACCGGGGAGCTGTTTTTT
d_gene: TRBD2; j_gene: TRBJ2-3; v_gene: TRBV28; abundance: -; CDR3aa: CASKAGGWDTQYF; CDR3nt: TGTGCCAGCAAAGCGGGGGGGTGGGATACGCAGTATTTT
d_gene: -; j_gene: TRBJ1-6; v_gene: TRBV30; abundance: once; CDR3aa: CAWSVYQHLHF; CDR3nt: TGTGCCTGGAGTGTATACCAGCACCTCCACTTT
d_gene: TRBD2; j_gene: TRBJ2-7; v_gene: TRBV27; abundance: -; CDR3aa: CASSSLSSGIYEQYF; CDR3nt: TGTGCCAGCAGTTCCCTCTCTAGCGGGATCTACGAGCAGTACTTC
d_gene: -; j_gene: TRBJ2-1; v_gene: TRBV11-3; abundance: -; CDR3aa: CASRGGALDEQFF; CDR3nt: TGTGCCAGCAGGGGGGGGGCCTTGGATGAGCAGTTCTTC
d_gene: TRBD1; j_gene: TRBJ2-1; v_gene: TRBV6-1; abundance: -; CDR3aa: CASSDGTGDYNEQFF; CDR3nt: TGTGCCAGCAGTGATGGGACAGGGGATTACAATGAGCAGTTCTTC
d_gene: -; j_gene: TRBJ2-3; v_gene: TRBV7-3; abundance: -; CDR3aa: CASSRIPSTDTQYF; CDR3nt: TGTGCCAGCAGCCGGATCCCTAGCACAGATACGCAGTATTTT